Below, 26 T cell receptor beta chains from the same sample are listed, as sequenced in a study of CD8+CD57+ T cells in acquired aplastic anemia. CDR3 and TCR beta VDJ profiling relied on a genomic DNA template. TCRdb itself ran the reads through MiXCR, one entry per CDR3 protein. The repertoire includes 95,000 to 150,000 distinct CDR3 sequences, 30% to 45% of them detected once, and 2% to 3% sits in the top ten. CD8+CD57+ cell expansion had been shown by flow cytometry in patients chosen for sequencing. Sequencing used sorted CD4+, CD8+, or CD8+CD57+ T cells (not recorded which) from PBMCs. The receptors stem from a human donor with aplastic anemia.

The chain combines TRBV18 with TRBJ2-6, with TRBD1 matching 7 bases. The ends lost 3 bases at V and 3 bases at J; junction bases unmatched: 8. The CDR3 is 17 residues long. Looked up from germline, CDR1 is KGHSH and CDR2 is LQKENI. This CDR3 is CASSPTGSVGGANVLTF. CDR3 DNA: TGTGCCAGCTCACCGACAGGGTCGGTCGGTGGGGCCAACGTCCTGACTTTC.

The V and J genes are TRBV15 and TRBJ1-2, with TRBD1 matching 7 bases. After removal of 6 bases from V and 2 bases from J, the junction contained 6 bases not matched to a gene. CDR3 length equals 14 residues. Germline CDR1 and CDR2: LNHNV and YYDKDF (reference sequence). The CDR3 is CATRRQGENYGYTF. The CDR3 DNA sequence: TGTGCCACCAGGAGGCAGGGGGAGAACTATGGCTACACCTTC.

This clonotype appeared many times. This rearrangement joins TRBV10-3 to TRBJ1-5; 10 bases are shared with TRBD1. Germline V gives CDR1 ENHRY, CDR2 SYGVKD. The CDR3 runs to 21 residues. The J segment lost 0 bases and the V segment lost 2 bases, leaving 16 bases of the junction unmatched. CDR3 nucleotide sequence: TGTGCCATCAGTGAGCAAAAACTCGGACAGGGGGGGTTTTATAGCAATCAGCCCCAGCATTTT. Its protein is CAISEQKLGQGGFYSNQPQHF.

This clonotype occurred many times. V usage is TRBV11-2 and J usage is TRBJ2-7; 7 nucleotides line up with TRBD1. From germline, CDR1 is SGHAT and CDR2 FQNNGV. The length of the CDR3 is 14 residues. J gave up 2 bases and V 6 bases, and 7 bases lay outside the gene matches. CDR3 residues: CASSRSGTAYEQYF. DNA for the CDR3: TGTGCCAGCAGTCGATCCGGGACAGCCTACGAGCAGTACTTC. The full variable domain, rest sourced from reference TRBV11-2 and TRBJ2-7, is EAGVAQSPRYKIIEKRQSVAFWCNPISGHATLYWYQQILGQGPKLLIQFQNNGVVDDSQLPKDRFSAERLKGVDSTLKIQPAKLEDSAVYLCASSRSGTAYEQYFGPGTRLTVT.

This clonotype was seen only a few times. In DNA form, the CDR3 reads TGTGCCAGCAGCTTTCGATCCTCTGGAAACACCATATATTTT. It is translated as CASSFRSSGNTIYF. The J gene is TRBJ1-3, the V gene TRBV11-3; D uncertain. This CDR3 is built from 14 residues. The germline gives CDR1 SGHNT, CDR2 YENEEA. The V and J ends lost 3 bases and 0 bases respectively, with 6 bases between them.

The chain couples TRBV9 to TRBJ2-7; maybe TRBD1 (6 bases). V was shortened by 0 bases and J by 0 bases, with 10 bases between the two germline ends. CDR1 SGDLS and CDR2 YYNGEE come from the germline V gene. The CDR3 loop spans 15 amino acids. DNA of the CDR3: TGTGCCAGCAGCGTAGAGGGGGTGAGCTCCTACGAGCAGTACTTC. Its protein is CASSVEGVSSYEQYF.

The chain combines TRBV25-1 with TRBJ2-7, with D unresolved. The V end lost 9 bases, the J end lost 5 bases, and 20 bases lay between the germline ends. This CDR3 is built from 14 residues. Per the germline V gene, CDR1 is MGHDK and CDR2 is SYGVNS. The CDR3 bases are TGTGCCAGTAGTCTCCGGGCCAATTCTGACGAGCAGTACTTC. Its translation: CASSLRANSDEQYF.

This clonotype was seen a handful of times. The genes are TRBV19 and TRBJ1-6; D is ambiguous. Germline CDR1 and CDR2: LNHDA and SQIVND (reference sequence). The CDR3 consists of 13 residues. V lost 6 bases and J 4 bases, leaving 7 bases between the germline ends. The CDR3 region is CASRAAYNSPLHF. The CDR3 DNA follows: TGTGCCAGTAGGGCAGCATATAATTCACCCCTCCACTTT.

The chain links TRBV10-3 to TRBJ1-2, with 10 bases aligning to TRBD1. This CDR3 is 14 amino acids long. Germline V gene sequence: CDR1 ENHRY, CDR2 SYGVKD. V gave up 2 bases and J gave up 4 bases; unmatched junction bases: 1. CDR3 bases: TGTGCCATCAGTGAGGGGACAGGGGTCTATGGCTACACCTTC. It is translated as CAISEGTGVYGYTF.

This clonotype was seen many times. The J gene is TRBJ1-5, the V gene TRBV2; 8 nucleotides agree with TRBD1. This CDR3 has 15 residues. The germline gives CDR1 SNHLY, CDR2 FYNNEI. V trimming: 6 bases; J trimming: 2 bases; junction bases outside the gene matches: 6. The CDR3 is CASSDRGVGNQPQHF. Written as DNA, the CDR3 is TGTGCCAGCAGCGACAGGGGAGTGGGCAATCAGCCCCAGCATTTT.

This clonotype has at least ten counts. The V and J genes are TRBV12-3 or TRBV12-4 and TRBJ1-5; maybe TRBD1 (5 bases). V lost 5 bases and J lost 0, with 17 bases in between. This CDR3 comprises 17 residues. CDR3 nucleotides: TGTGCCAGCAGTCACGGTGGGACCCTCTATAGCAATCAGCCCCAGCATTTT. Protein: CASSHGGTLYSNQPQHF.

This clonotype was counted only a few times. The chain recombines TRBV28 with TRBJ1-5; D not resolved. V was clipped by 2 bases and J by 2 bases, with 7 bases between them. The CDR3 is 14 amino acids. Germline assignment: CDR1 MDHEN and CDR2 SYDVKM. DNA of the CDR3: TGTGCCAGCAGTTTAGGGTGGGGCAATCAGCCCCAGCATTTT. Translation gives CASSLGWGNQPQHF.

The CDR3 sequence is CASSTASGGSYNEQFF. DNA for the CDR3: TGTGCCAGTAGTACGGCCAGCGGGGGCTCTTACAATGAGCAGTTCTTC. The chain recombines TRBV19 with TRBJ2-1; 8 nucleotides align to TRBD2. The V gene's germline CDR1 is LNHDA and CDR2 SQIVND (reference sequence). V lost 4 bases and J lost 4; bases outside the gene matches: 9. The CDR3 contains 16 residues.

About this clonotype itself: An end of the junction does not agree with germline; a read error may underlie this. The chain uses TRBV11-2 and TRBJ2-7; TRBD2 might be the D (6 bases). Per germline, CDR1 SGHAT and CDR2 FQNNGV. The CDR3 covers 14 residues. Here the CDR3 DNA reads TGTGCCAGCAGCTTTGGGGACTCCGGGTACGAGCGGTACTTC. Translated, it gives CASSFGDSGYERYF. Based on the CDR3 plus reference TRBV11-2 and TRBJ2-7, the full variable domain is EAGVAQSPRYKIIEKRQSVAFWCNPISGHATLYWYQQILGQGPKLLIQFQNNGVVDDSQLPKDRFSAERLKGVDSTLKIQPAKLEDSAVYLCASSFGDSGYERYFGPGTRLTVT.

This clonotype was seen only a few times. V is TRBV12-5 and J is TRBJ2-7, with no clear D. The CDR3 extends over 14 amino acids. Germline lookup yields CDR1 LGHNT and CDR2 FRNRAP. V lost 2 bases, J lost 5 bases, and 13 bases lay in between. The CDR3 here is CASGLWDHLDEQYV. As DNA, the CDR3 is TGTGCTAGTGGTTTGTGGGATCATCTGGACGAGCAGTACGTC.

At least ten counts were recorded for this clonotype. The J gene is TRBJ2-5, the V gene TRBV14; no firm D call. In germline, CDR1 is SGHDN, CDR2 FVKESK. V was shortened by 0 bases and J by 4 bases, with 9 bases between the two germline ends. The CDR3 length is 14 residues. The CDR3 DNA sequence: TGTGCCAGCAGCCAAGATCTGGGAAGAGAGACCCAGTACTTC. It translates to CASSQDLGRETQYF.

This chain connects TRBV6-2 or TRBV6-3 to TRBJ1-2; 9 positions match TRBD1. After removal of 7 bases from V and 8 bases from J, the junction contained 11 bases not matched to a gene. Germline V gene data show CDR1 as MNHEY and CDR2 as SVGEGT. The CDR3 extends over 14 amino acids. Here the CDR3 DNA reads TGTGCCAGCACCCTAGAACAGGGGGCGCAAGGCTACACCTTC. This encodes CASTLEQGAQGYTF.

For this clonotype: The junction does not match germline at one end; this may be a read error. V gene TRBV15 combines with J gene TRBJ2-5, with D possibly called TRBD1 or TRBD2 (5 bases each). This CDR3 has 16 amino acids. Germline V gene sequence: CDR1 LNHNV, CDR2 YYDKDF (reference sequence). The CDR3 loop reads CATSRGGRWEQETRYF. CDR3 in DNA: TGTGCCACCAGCAGAGGGGGACGGTGGGAACAAGAGACCCGGTACTTC.

Here the CDR3 DNA reads TGCGCCAGCAGTGAGATCGGGACAGGGACCAAGGGCTACACCTTC. Protein product: CASSEIGTGTKGYTF. This chain connects TRBV10-2 to TRBJ1-2, with 9 bases lining up with TRBD1. The length of the CDR3 is 15 residues. The germline V gene encodes CDR1 WSHSY and CDR2 SAAADI. Losses at the gene ends were 2 bases for V and 8 bases for J; bases not matched to a gene: 9.

Ten or more counts support this clonotype. CDR3: CASRVGFYGYTF. The CDR3 region has the DNA TGTGCCAGCAGAGTCGGTTTCTATGGCTACACCTTC. This chain joins TRBV27 and TRBJ1-2; no reliable D call. The CDR3 extends over 12 amino acids. The ends were cut back, 6 bases at V and 4 bases at J, with 9 bases in the middle. Looked up from germline, CDR1 is MNHEY and CDR2 is SMNVEV (reference sequence).

This clonotype was seen repeatedly, ten times or more. The CDR3 spells CSLKKPGRETQYF. The CDR3 bases are TGCAGCCTAAAAAAACCGGGACGGGAGACCCAGTACTTC. J is TRBJ2-5 and V is TRBV29-1; tentatively, D is TRBD1 or TRBD2 (5 bases each). CDR1 is SQVTM, CDR2 ANQGSEA, per germline. The CDR3 sequence is 13 residues long. V lost 8 bases and J lost 5, with 18 bases in between. Full variable domain (missing parts from reference TRBV29-1 and TRBJ2-5): SAVISQKPSRDICQRGTSLTIQCQVDSQVTMMFWYRQQPGQSLTLIATANQGSEATYESGFVIDKFPISRPNLTFSTLTVSNMSPEDSSIYLCSLKKPGRETQYFGPGTRLLVL.

The CDR3 bases are TGTGCCAGCAGTGCCCGACTAGCGGGGGGGACCGGGGAGCTGTTTTTT. Protein: CASSARLAGGTGELFF. V and J are TRBV6-1 and TRBJ2-2, with 14 bases matching TRBD2. The CDR3 runs to 16 residues. Germline trimming cut 4 bases from V and 5 bases from J; bases unmatched to any gene: 3. CDR1 and CDR2 (germline): MNHNS, SASEGT.

The rearrangement links TRBV6-1 to TRBJ2-6, with a weak D call TRBD1 (5 bases). Trimming took 4 bases from V and 0 from J, leaving 16 bases between them. Germline lookup yields CDR1 MNHNS and CDR2 SASEGT. The CDR3 is made up of 18 amino acids. The CDR3 nucleotides are TGTGCCAGCAGTGTGACAGCAAGGGGTTACTCTGGGGCCAACGTCCTGACTTTC. Residues: CASSVTARGYSGANVLTF.

This clonotype was counted at least ten times. The J gene is TRBJ2-6, the V gene TRBV2; D is undetermined. The CDR3 runs to 15 residues. Germline CDR1 SNHLY, CDR2 FYNNEI. The V gene lost 2 bases and the J gene lost 0 bases, with 5 bases spanning the gap. Here the CDR3 DNA reads TGTGCCAGCAGTGAACGGACCTCTGGGGCCAACGTCCTGACTTTC. Protein: CASSERTSGANVLTF.

V usage is TRBV2 and J usage is TRBJ1-2, with 7 bases aligning to TRBD1. This CDR3 region has 13 residues. Germline CDR1 reads SNHLY; CDR2 reads FYNNEI. The V and J ends lost 6 bases and 4 bases, in that order; junction bases with no gene match: 5. Here the CDR3 DNA reads TGTGCCAGCAGCATCAGACAGGGCTATGGCTACACCTTC. Translating it yields CASSIRQGYGYTF.

J is TRBJ2-5 and V is TRBV24-1, with D tentatively TRBD2 (6 bases). The CDR3 loop spans 15 amino acids. Germline V gene lookup returns CDR1 KGHDR and CDR2 SFDVKD. The V end lost 2 bases, the J end lost 3 bases, and 12 bases lay between the germline ends. Here the CDR3 DNA reads TGTGCCACCAGTGATTCTGGTTGGGGGGAAGAGACCCAGTACTTC. This translates into CATSDSGWGEETQYF.